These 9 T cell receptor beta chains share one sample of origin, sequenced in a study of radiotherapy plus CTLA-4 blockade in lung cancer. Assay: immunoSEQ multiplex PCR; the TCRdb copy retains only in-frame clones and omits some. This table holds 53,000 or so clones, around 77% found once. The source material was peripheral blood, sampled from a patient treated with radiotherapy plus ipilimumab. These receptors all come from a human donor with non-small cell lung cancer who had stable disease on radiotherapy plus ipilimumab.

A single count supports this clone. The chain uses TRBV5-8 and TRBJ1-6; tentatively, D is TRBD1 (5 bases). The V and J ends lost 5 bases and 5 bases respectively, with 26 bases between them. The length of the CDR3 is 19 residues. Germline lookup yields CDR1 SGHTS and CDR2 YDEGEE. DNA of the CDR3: TGTGCCAGCAGTTTCTACGGGACCAAGGGGACGGCGGATAATTCACCCCTCCACTTT. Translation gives CASSFYGTKGTADNSPLHF.

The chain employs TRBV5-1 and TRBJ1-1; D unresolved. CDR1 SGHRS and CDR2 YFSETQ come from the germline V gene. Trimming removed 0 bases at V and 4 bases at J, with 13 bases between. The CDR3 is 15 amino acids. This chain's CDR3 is CASSLDGPGSTEAFF. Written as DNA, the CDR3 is TGCGCCAGCAGCTTGGATGGCCCTGGGAGCACTGAAGCTTTCTTT.

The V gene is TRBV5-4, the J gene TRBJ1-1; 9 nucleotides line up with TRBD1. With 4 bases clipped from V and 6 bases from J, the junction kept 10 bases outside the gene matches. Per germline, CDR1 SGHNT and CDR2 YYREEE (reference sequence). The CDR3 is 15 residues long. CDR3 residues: CASSPGTGTFAEAFF. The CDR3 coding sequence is TGTGCCAGCAGCCCCGGGACAGGGACGTTCGCTGAAGCTTTCTTT. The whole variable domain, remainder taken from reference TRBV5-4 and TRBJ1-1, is ETGVTQSPTHLIKTRGQQVTLRCSSQSGHNTVSWYQQALGQGPQFIFQYYREEENGRGNFPPRFSGLQFPNYSSELNVNALELDDSALYLCASSPGTGTFAEAFFGQGTRLTVV.

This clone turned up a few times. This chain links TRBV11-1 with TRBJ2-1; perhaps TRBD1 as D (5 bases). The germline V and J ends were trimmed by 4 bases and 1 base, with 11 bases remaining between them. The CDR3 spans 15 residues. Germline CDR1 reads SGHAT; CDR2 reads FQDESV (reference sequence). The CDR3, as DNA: TGTGCCAGCAGCTCCTACAAGGGGTCCTACAATGAGCAGTTCTTC. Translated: CASSSYKGSYNEQFF.

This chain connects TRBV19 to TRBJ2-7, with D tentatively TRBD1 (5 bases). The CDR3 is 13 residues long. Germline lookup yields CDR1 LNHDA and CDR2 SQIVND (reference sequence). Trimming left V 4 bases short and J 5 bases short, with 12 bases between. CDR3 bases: TGTGCCAGTAGTACAGGGCCGGCGAACGAGCAGTACGTC. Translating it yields CASSTGPANEQYV.

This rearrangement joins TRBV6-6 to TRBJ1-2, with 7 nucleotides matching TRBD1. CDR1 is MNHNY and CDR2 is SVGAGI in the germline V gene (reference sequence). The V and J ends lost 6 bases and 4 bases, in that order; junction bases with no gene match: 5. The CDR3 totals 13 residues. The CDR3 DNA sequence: TGTGCCAGCAGCTCAGACAGGGTCTATGGCTACACCTTC. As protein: CASSSDRVYGYTF.

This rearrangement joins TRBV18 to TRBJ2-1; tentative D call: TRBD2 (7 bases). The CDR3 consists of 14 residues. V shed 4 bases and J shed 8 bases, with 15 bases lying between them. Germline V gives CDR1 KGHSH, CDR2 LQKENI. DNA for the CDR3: TGTGCCAGCTCACAAGGGGGGGGCCAAGATGAGCAGTTCTTC. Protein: CASSQGGGQDEQFF.

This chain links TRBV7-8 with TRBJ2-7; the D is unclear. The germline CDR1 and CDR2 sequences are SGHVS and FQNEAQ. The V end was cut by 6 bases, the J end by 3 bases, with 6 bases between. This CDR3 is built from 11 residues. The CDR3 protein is CASSNLYEQYV. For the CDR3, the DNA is TGTGCCAGCAGTAATCTCTACGAGCAGTACGTC.

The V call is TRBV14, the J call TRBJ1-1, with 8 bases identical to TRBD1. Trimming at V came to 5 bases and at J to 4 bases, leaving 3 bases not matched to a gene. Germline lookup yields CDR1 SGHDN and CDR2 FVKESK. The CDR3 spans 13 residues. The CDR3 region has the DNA TGTGCCAGCAGCACAACAGGGGGCACTGAAGCTTTCTTT. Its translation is CASSTTGGTEAFF.